The 17 T cell receptor beta chains listed next were all sequenced from one sample in a study of blood T cell repertoires in COVID-19. Repertoires were generated with immunoSEQ multiplex PCR, while TCRdb's copy carries only in-frame clones and drops some. In the table there are about 99,000 clones, about 89% of which are singletons. Source material: peripheral blood. The receptors here all came from a woman in her sixties or seventies with acute or convalescent COVID-19.

The chain joins TRBV3-1 (or the pseudogene TRBV3-2) to TRBJ2-1; tentative D call: TRBD2 (5 bases). V was shortened by 6 bases and J by 6 bases, with 18 bases between the two germline ends. The CDR3 totals 15 residues. Looked up from germline, CDR1 is LGHDT and CDR2 is YNNKEL (reference sequence). CDR3 region: CASSPLWVGGNEQFF. The CDR3 DNA sequence: TGTGCCAGCAGTCCCCTCTGGGTCGGAGGCAATGAGCAGTTCTTC.

This sequence joins TRBV29-1 and TRBJ2-7; D unresolved. Trimming removed 7 bases from V and 3 bases from J, with 10 bases in between. Germline-derived CDR1 and CDR2 are SQVTM and ANQGSEA. The CDR3 is made up of 11 amino acids. As DNA, the CDR3 is TGCAGCGCCTTCCACGGCTACGAGCAGTACTTC. Translating gives CSAFHGYEQYF.

The chain carries TRBV2 and TRBJ1-1; unclear D gene. The CDR3 is made up of 14 amino acids. V lost 2 bases and J 2 bases, leaving 9 bases between the germline ends. CDR1 is SNHLY and CDR2 is FYNNEI in the germline V gene. The CDR3, as DNA: TGTGCCAGCAGTGAATTGGGAGCTAACACTGAAGCTTTCTTT. This translates into CASSELGANTEAFF.

The V gene is TRBV27, the J gene TRBJ2-1; TRBD2 matches 11 bases. CDR1 is MNHEY, CDR2 SMNVEV, per germline (reference sequence). J lost 7 bases, V lost 11 bases, and 10 bases had no gene match. The CDR3 has 14 amino acids. CDR3 sequence reads: CAAGGLAGGNEQFF. Written as DNA, the CDR3 is TGTGCCGCGGGAGGGCTAGCGGGAGGAAATGAGCAGTTCTTC.

The chain carries TRBV5-1 and TRBJ1-4; D is possibly TRBD1 (5 bases). Germline V gene data show CDR1 as SGHRS and CDR2 as YFSETQ. Trimming left V 0 bases short and J 8 bases short, with 14 bases between. The CDR3 consists of 15 residues. This chain's CDR3 is CASSLGTGSGEKLFF. The CDR3 DNA reads as TGCGCCAGCAGCTTGGGAACAGGATCGGGCGAAAAACTGTTTTTT.

The chain couples TRBV27 to TRBJ1-6; unclear D gene. The V gene lost 3 bases and the J gene lost 7 bases, with 4 bases spanning the gap. Germline CDR1 and CDR2: MNHEY and SMNVEV (reference sequence). CDR3 length: 12 amino acids. The CDR3 sequence is CASSFANSPLHF. In DNA form, the CDR3 reads TGTGCCAGCAGTTTCGCGAATTCACCCCTCCACTTT.

The CDR3 spells CASSQRGRDYGYTF. CDR3 DNA sequence: TGTGCCAGCAGCCAAAGGGGCAGGGACTATGGCTACACCTTC. The V call is TRBV3-1 (or the pseudogene TRBV3-2), the J call TRBJ1-2; possible D gene TRBD1, 5 bases. V shed 2 bases and J shed 3 bases, with 10 bases lying between them. The CDR3 extends over 14 amino acids. Germline values: CDR1 LGHDT, CDR2 YNNKEL (reference sequence).

The chain uses TRBV6-5 and TRBJ1-3, with a weak D call TRBD1 (5 bases). Germline lookup yields CDR1 MNHEY and CDR2 SVGAGI. The V end lost 6 bases, the J end lost 0 bases, and 12 bases lay between the germline ends. The CDR3 has 15 residues. The CDR3 here is CASRTRTTSGNTIYF. Written as DNA, the CDR3 is TGTGCCAGCAGGACCCGGACAACCTCTGGAAACACCATATATTTT.

The chain is built from TRBV30 and TRBJ1-3; D is perhaps TRBD1 (6 bases). V lost 1 base and J lost 2, with 12 bases in between. The CDR3 sequence is 15 residues long. Per the germline V gene, CDR1 is GTSNPN and CDR2 is SVGIG (reference sequence). The CDR3 coding sequence is TGTGCCTGGAGTGACAGGGTTATCCCTGGAAACACCATATATTTT. This gives the protein CAWSDRVIPGNTIYF.

The chain recombines TRBV29-1 with TRBJ1-1; D is perhaps TRBD1 (5 bases). The CDR3 loop spans 12 amino acids. Trimming removed 6 bases from V and 1 base from J, with 9 bases in between. Germline V gene data show CDR1 as SQVTM and CDR2 as ANQGSEA. The CDR3 here is CSVGLENTEAFF. The CDR3 nucleotides are TGCAGCGTGGGACTGGAGAACACTGAAGCTTTCTTT.

DNA of the CDR3: TGTGCCAGCAGCGTAGATGGAGACTTTAATGAAAAACTGTTTTTT. The encoded protein is CASSVDGDFNEKLFF. V usage is TRBV9 and J usage is TRBJ1-4, with D uncertain. The V gene's germline CDR1 is SGDLS and CDR2 YYNGEE. The CDR3 sequence is 15 residues long. Trimming left V 0 bases short and J 4 bases short, with 10 bases between.

The chain employs TRBV5-4 and TRBJ1-3; D not certain. V lost 1 base and J 4 bases, leaving 3 bases between the germline ends. This CDR3 contains 12 residues. From germline, CDR1 is SGHNT and CDR2 YYREEE (reference sequence). The CDR3 sequence: CASSLLGNTIYF. The DNA for the CDR3 is TGTGCCAGCAGCTTGTTAGGAAACACCATATATTTT.

This rearrangement joins TRBV24-1 to TRBJ2-1; the match to TRBD1 covers 8 bases. The length of the CDR3 is 15 residues. V lost 1 base and J lost 5; bases outside the gene matches: 3. Per germline, CDR1 KGHDR and CDR2 SFDVKD. The CDR3: CATSDFEQGDNEQFF. CDR3 nucleotide sequence: TGTGCCACCAGTGATTTCGAACAGGGGGACAATGAGCAGTTCTTC.

The chain uses TRBV3-1 (or the pseudogene TRBV3-2) and TRBJ1-1; 8 nucleotides align to TRBD1. The germline CDR1 and CDR2 sequences are LGHDT and YNNKEL (reference sequence). The V gene end was trimmed by 10 bases and the J gene end by 5 bases; junction bases not matched to a gene: 12. The CDR3 covers 14 residues. The CDR3 nucleotides are TGTGCCACCACATCCAGGGGGCTTGAGACTGAAGCTTTCTTT. Protein sequence: CATTSRGLETEAFF.

The rearrangement links TRBV5-1 to TRBJ2-1; D might be TRBD2 (6 bases). Germline lookup yields CDR1 SGHRS and CDR2 YFSETQ. V was clipped by 0 bases and J by 10 bases, with 17 bases between them. CDR3 length: 15 residues. CDR3 sequence reads: CASSLVPGQRGEQFF. The DNA for the CDR3 is TGCGCCAGCAGCTTGGTTCCAGGGCAACGGGGGGAGCAGTTCTTC.

The chain uses TRBV25-1 and TRBJ2-2, with D uncertain. The V and J ends lost 8 bases and 3 bases respectively, with 4 bases between them. This CDR3 has 11 residues. Germline-derived CDR1 and CDR2 are MGHDK and SYGVNS. The CDR3 region has the DNA TGTGCCAGCCGTCACACCGGGGAGCTGTTTTTT. Amino acids: CASRHTGELFF.

This clone has only a few counts. The CDR3 DNA follows: TGTGCCAGCAGCTTGGGACAGGGGAGAACTGAAGCTTTCTTT. This translates into CASSLGQGRTEAFF. The rearrangement joins TRBV7-6 to TRBJ1-1; 10 bases match TRBD1. Germline V gene data show CDR1 as SGHVS and CDR2 as FNYEAQ. V lost 3 bases, J lost 5 bases, and 3 bases stayed unmatched. This CDR3 is built from 14 residues.